This entry lists 21 T cell receptor beta chains sequenced from one sample in a study of identical twins. From the 5' RACE reads, TCRdb called clonotypes with MiXCR, one entry per CDR3 protein. The profile covers 690,000 or so distinct CDR3 sequences, with 5.5% to 6.5% appearing a single time and 1.5% to 2% taken by the ten largest. Specimen: naive T cells sorted from blood. The receptor set was obtained from a man aged 18 to 30 in good health.

The CDR3 DNA sequence: TGCGCCAGCAGTACTGAGGGGATAGCGCAGTATTTT. This encodes CASSTEGIAQYF. The chain links TRBV5-1 to TRBJ2-3, with D possibly called TRBD1 or TRBD2 (5 bases each). Germline CDR1 SGHRS, CDR2 YFSETQ. V was shortened by 5 bases and J by 10 bases, with 14 bases between the two germline ends. CDR3 length equals 12 residues.

This clonotype has a count of ten or more. V is TRBV7-8 and J is TRBJ2-7; a possible D gene is TRBD1 (6 bases). V shed 5 bases and J shed 3 bases, with 20 bases lying between them. CDR1 and CDR2 from the germline V gene are SGHVS and FQNEAQ. The CDR3 consists of 16 residues. CDR3 sequence (DNA): TGTGCCAGCAGCCCCCGCTGGGACACCTTTTACTACGAGCAGTACTTC. This codes for CASSPRWDTFYYEQYF.

This clonotype was recorded a few times. The chain joins TRBV12-3 or TRBV12-4 to TRBJ1-5; D is undetermined. CDR3 size: 15 residues. The V end was cut by 1 base, the J end by 4 bases, with 11 bases between. CDR3 in DNA: TGTGCCAGCAGTTTAGTAGGGTCCTATAATCAGCCCCAGCATTTT. It is translated as CASSLVGSYNQPQHF.

This clonotype was counted at least ten times. The chain couples TRBV15 to TRBJ2-1; D not resolved. The germline V gene encodes CDR1 LNHNV and CDR2 YYDKDF (reference sequence). The CDR3 is made up of 13 amino acids. V gave up 9 bases and J gave up 5 bases, with 14 bases separating them. The DNA for the CDR3 is TGTGCCACTTCCTATGGCCATGACAATGAGCAGTTCTTC. Translating gives CATSYGHDNEQFF.

The chain links TRBV7-2 to TRBJ2-7; TRBD2 matches at 9 bases. This CDR3 spans 15 amino acids. CDR1 is SGHTA and CDR2 is FQGNSA in the germline V gene. Trimming at V came to 1 base and at J to 3 bases, leaving 4 bases not matched to a gene. CDR3: CASSLELAGNYEQYF. The CDR3 nucleotides read TGTGCCAGCAGCTTAGAGCTAGCGGGAAACTACGAGCAGTACTTC.

This clonotype has ten or more counts. The chain uses TRBV29-1 and TRBJ2-4; 14 positions agree with TRBD2. CDR3 size: 17 residues. Germline V gene lookup returns CDR1 SQVTM and CDR2 ANQGSEA. The trim removed 1 base at V and 3 bases at J, leaving 5 bases unmatched. The CDR3 is CSVEGLAGGNRKNIQYF. CDR3 bases: TGCAGCGTTGAAGGACTAGCGGGAGGGAATCGCAAAAACATTCAGTACTTC.

CDR3 loop: CASSEEGGRRNEQFF. For the CDR3, the DNA is TGTGCCAGCAGTGAAGAAGGCGGGAGACGGAATGAGCAGTTCTTC. J is TRBJ2-1 and V is TRBV2, with 7 bases aligning to TRBD2. CDR3 length: 15 residues. The V gene end was trimmed by 1 base and the J gene end by 7 bases; junction bases not matched to a gene: 7. Germline CDR1 and CDR2: SNHLY and FYNNEI.

The chain is built from TRBV7-3 and TRBJ2-5; D not certain. The ends were cut back, 2 bases at V and 5 bases at J, with 15 bases in the middle. CDR1 is SGHTA and CDR2 is FQGTGA in the germline V gene. The CDR3 loop spans 15 amino acids. This chain's CDR3 is CASSLSPESRETQYF. Written as DNA, the CDR3 is TGTGCCAGCAGCTTATCCCCAGAAAGTCGGGAGACCCAGTACTTC.

Many counts were recorded for this clonotype. The chain joins TRBV24-1 to TRBJ2-3; 7 bases fit TRBD1. Germline CDR1 reads KGHDR; CDR2 reads SFDVKD. Unmatched junction bases numbered 13, after V lost 4 bases and J lost 4 bases. The CDR3 length is 17 residues. For the CDR3, the DNA is TGTGCCACCAGTGACCCTACCGGGACAGTAACCCCAGATACGCAGTATTTT. As protein: CATSDPTGTVTPDTQYF.

This clonotype has at least ten counts. In nucleotides, the CDR3 is TGTGCCAGCAGTTACGTGGGACAGTCGATAGAGACCCAGTACTTC. Amino acid sequence: CASSYVGQSIETQYF. The chain links TRBV6-5 to TRBJ2-5; 7 nucleotides align to TRBD1. The length of the CDR3 is 15 residues. Germline CDR1 is MNHEY and CDR2 is SVGAGI. Unmatched junction bases numbered 7, after V lost 2 bases and J lost 4 bases.

This clonotype has a count of ten or more. The rearrangement joins TRBV7-8 to TRBJ2-5; 8 bases match TRBD1. CDR1 and CDR2 from the germline V gene are SGHVS and FQNEAQ. Trimming took 5 bases from V and 4 from J; bases not matched to a gene: 6. This CDR3 contains 14 residues. CDR3 region: CASSLGTGRETQYF. DNA for the CDR3: TGTGCCAGCAGCCTGGGGACAGGTAGAGAGACCCAGTACTTC.

This clonotype was detected ten times or more. The genes are TRBV20-1 and TRBJ2-7, with TRBD2 matching 8 bases. The V segment lost 1 base and the J segment 2 bases; nucleotides outside the gene matches: 1. There are 13 residues in the CDR3. CDR1 is DFQATT, CDR2 SNEGSKA, per germline (reference sequence). Here the CDR3 reads CSARVGRAYEQYF. Here the CDR3 DNA reads TGCAGTGCTAGAGTCGGGAGGGCCTACGAGCAGTACTTC.

This clonotype was seen repeatedly, ten times or more. The V and J genes are TRBV6-5 and TRBJ2-2; D unresolved. The ends were cut back, 0 bases at V and 0 bases at J, with 8 bases in the middle. Germline values: CDR1 MNHEY, CDR2 SVGAGI. This CDR3 spans 16 amino acids. CDR3 sequence (DNA): TGTGCCAGCAGTTACTCCCGTAGGACGAACACCGGGGAGCTGTTTTTT. It yields the protein CASSYSRRTNTGELFF.

This chain links TRBV2 with TRBJ1-2; D not certain. Trimming pared 2 bases from V and 4 bases from J, leaving 5 bases between. This CDR3 contains 12 residues. From germline, CDR1 is SNHLY and CDR2 FYNNEI. In DNA form, the CDR3 reads TGTGCCAGCAGTGAATTGGCCTATGGCTACACCTTC. This sequence encodes CASSELAYGYTF. The whole variable domain, remainder taken from reference TRBV2 and TRBJ1-2, is EPEVTQTPSHQVTQMGQEVILRCVPISNHLYFYWYRQILGQKVEFLVSFYNNEISEKSEIFDDQFSVERPDGSNFTLKIRSTKLEDSAMYFCASSELAYGYTFGSGTRLTVV.

This clonotype was picked up many times. V is TRBV7-2 and J is TRBJ2-7; D not resolved. The CDR3 is 15 amino acids. Germline V gives CDR1 SGHTA, CDR2 FQGNSA. V lost 0 bases to trimming and J lost 2 bases, with 11 bases between them. CDR3 nucleotide sequence: TGTGCCAGCAGCTTAGCCCGGGTCCCAACCTACGAGCAGTACTTC. This codes for CASSLARVPTYEQYF.

This clonotype has ten or more counts. The chain recombines TRBV6-5 with TRBJ2-3, with a tentative D call TRBD1 (5 bases). The V end was cut by 3 bases, the J end by 1 base, with 11 bases between. CDR1 and CDR2 (germline): MNHEY, SVGAGI. This CDR3 has 15 amino acids. CDR3 DNA: TGTGCCAGCAGTTATCAGGGTGTAGGCACAGATACGCAGTATTTT. Its translation is CASSYQGVGTDTQYF.

V is TRBV6-1 and J is TRBJ2-6, with 12 bases lining up with TRBD2. Germline-derived CDR1 and CDR2 are MNHNS and SASEGT. V shed 6 bases, J shed 4 bases, and the junction held 13 bases outside the gene matches. The CDR3 is 19 residues long. In DNA form, the CDR3 reads TGTGCCAGCAGGCCCGCTAGCGGGAGGGCTCGTCGCGGGGCCAACGTCCTGACTTTC. It specifies CASRPASGRARRGANVLTF.

This clonotype was observed many times. J is TRBJ2-1 and V is TRBV7-8; D unresolved. The V end was cut by 2 bases, the J end by 15 bases, with 11 bases between. Germline V gene data show CDR1 as SGHVS and CDR2 as FQNEAQ. The CDR3 is 11 residues long. The CDR3 sequence: CASSLTGFWFF. CDR3 bases: TGTGCCAGCAGCTTAACGGGTTTCTGGTTCTTC.

Comment on this clonotype: One base away lies a much larger clone, so this may be a sequencing read error. The chain couples TRBV12-3 or TRBV12-4 to TRBJ1-5, with D perhaps matching TRBD1 (5 bases). The CDR3 is made up of 21 amino acids. CDR3 residues: CASSLFRARGRTGYSNQPQRF. CDR3 nucleotides: TGTGCCAGCAGTTTATTTCGGGCACGGGGACGGACGGGTTATAGCAATCAGCCCCAGCGTTTT.

This clonotype was detected only a few times. The V call is TRBV6-5, the J call TRBJ2-5; maybe TRBD2 (5 bases). Trimming took 7 bases from V and 5 from J, leaving 11 bases between them. Germline V CDR1 and CDR2: MNHEY, SVGAGI. The CDR3 has 12 residues. The CDR3 protein is CASTSSRETQYF. Here the CDR3 DNA reads TGTGCCAGCACCTCTAGCAGGGAGACCCAGTACTTC.

This clonotype was detected ten times or more. The chain joins TRBV28 to TRBJ2-3; 13 bases line up with TRBD2. This CDR3 has 17 residues. The germline V gene has CDR1 MDHEN and CDR2 SYDVKM. V was clipped by 5 bases and J by 3 bases; unmatched bases: 8. Here the CDR3 DNA reads TGTGCCAGCAGTACCCCCCAACTAGCGGGAGGGACAGATACGCAGTATTTT. Residues: CASSTPQLAGGTDTQYF. Using reference TRBV28 and TRBJ2-3 for the parts outside the CDR3, the full variable domain is DVKVTQSSRYLVKRTGEKVFLECVQDMDHENMFWYRQDPGLGLRLIYFSYDVKMKEKGDIPEGYSVSREKKERFSLILESASTNQTSMYLCASSTPQLAGGTDTQYFGPGTRLTVL.